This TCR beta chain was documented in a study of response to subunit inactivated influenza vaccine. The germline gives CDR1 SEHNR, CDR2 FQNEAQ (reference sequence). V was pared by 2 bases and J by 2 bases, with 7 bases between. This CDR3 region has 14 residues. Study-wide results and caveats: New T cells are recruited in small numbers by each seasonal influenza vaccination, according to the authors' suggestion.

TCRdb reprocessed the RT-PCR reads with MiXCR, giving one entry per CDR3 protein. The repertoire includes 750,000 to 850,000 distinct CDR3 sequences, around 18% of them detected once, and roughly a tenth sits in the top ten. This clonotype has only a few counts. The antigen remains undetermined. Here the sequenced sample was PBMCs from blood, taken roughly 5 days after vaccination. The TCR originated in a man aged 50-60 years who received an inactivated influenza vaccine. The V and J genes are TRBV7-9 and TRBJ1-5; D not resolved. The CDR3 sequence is CASSLSMGNQPQHF. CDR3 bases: TGTGCCAGCAGCTTATCGATGGGCAATCAGCCCCAGCATTTT.